This is a list of T cell receptor beta chains from one sample in a study of chemoradiotherapy in HPV16-positive cancers. Measured with immunoSEQ multiplex PCR; TCRdb has only the in-frame clones, and not every one. The repertoire holds about 9,700 clones, with approximately 90% as singletons. Material: blood, obtained from a patient who underwent chemoradiotherapy. These receptors all come from a human donor with HPV-associated anogenital cancer. CDR3s include the opening cysteine and the closing phenylalanine or tryptophan. Not every row has a clone size; where given, it reads once, few, many or a size class.

clone size | J gene | V gene | CDR3 protein
- | TRBJ1-2 | TRBV12-5 | CASAVLPGTRANYGYTF
- | TRBJ1-5 | TRBV6-5 | CASRDRNSNQPQHF
- | TRBJ2-3 | TRBV25-1 | CASSETGIQDTQYF
- | TRBJ2-5 | TRBV4-3 | CASSQEAYRETQYF
- | TRBJ1-2 | TRBV29-1 | CSVVENYGYTF
- | TRBJ2-3 | TRBV5-5 | CASSLGTGVTDTQYF
- | TRBJ1-2 | TRBV6-6 | CASSLSSNYGYTF
once | TRBJ2-4 | TRBV5-6 | CASSYGQKNIQYF
- | TRBJ2-7 | TRBV5-8 | CASRKAYSYEQYF
- | TRBJ2-2 | TRBV11-3 | CASSIVGGTGELFF
- | TRBJ2-7 | TRBV5-1 | CASSSLTSGGLRNYEQYF
- | TRBJ2-5 | TRBV10-2 | CATASVETQYF
- | TRBJ2-5 | TRBV5-1 | CASSALAGLQETQYF
- | TRBJ1-2 | TRBV5-1 | CASSPSGTVPYGYTF
- | TRBJ1-3 | TRBV6-1 | CASSEGTASGNTIYF
- | TRBJ2-1 | TRBV7-8 | CASSVLENEQFF
- | - | TRBV19 | CASSPGGREQYF
- | TRBJ1-1 | TRBV4-1 | CASSQVLSGDTEAFF
- | TRBJ2-7 | TRBV20-1 | CSAPSQYEQYF
- | TRBJ1-1 | TRBV7-9 | CASSWGGNTEAFF
- | TRBJ2-5 | TRBV14 | CASSQDRVRQYF
- | TRBJ1-3 | TRBV18 | CASSYSPSAQGGGNTIYF
- | TRBJ1-6 | TRBV5-6 | CASSLQYSPLHF
- | TRBJ1-2 | TRBV6-1 | CASRGQDFYGYTF
- | TRBJ2-3 | TRBV30 | CAWSSGIPLQYF
few | TRBJ1-4 | TRBV5-6 | CASSLAGGGTNEKLFF
- | TRBJ1-2 | TRBV29-1 | CSVKTGEVYTF
few | TRBJ2-7 | TRBV6-1 | CASSERTTGPYEQYF
- | TRBJ1-1 | TRBV19 | CASSIVPGENTEAFF
- | TRBJ2-2 | TRBV5-4 | CASSKGGPNTGELFF
- | TRBJ2-1 | TRBV10-1 | CASSESTGYHEQFF
once | TRBJ1-1 | TRBV5-4 | CASSSEFEAFF
- | TRBJ1-1 | TRBV4-3 | CASSQGTAEAFF
once | TRBJ2-5 | TRBV6-5 | CASSTRQGRETQYF
- | TRBJ2-3 | TRBV5-1 | CASTTSGRFTDTQYF